The next 16 T cell receptor beta chains were all read from a single sample in a study of metastatic and nonmetastatic thyroid tumors. Using MiXCR, TCRdb re-called clones from the PCR reads. The table lists some 15,000 clones, over 25% of them singletons, with about 52% in the top ten. Patients were all untreated before their thyroid surgery. The sequenced sample was tumor tissue. These receptors were taken from a male donor with papillary thyroid cancer or a benign thyroid nodule (not recorded which). Some clones in this sample may be carry-over from other donors' samples.

At least ten counts were recorded for this clone. The V and J genes are TRBV9 and TRBJ2-5, with TRBD1 matching over 10 bases. The CDR3 has 17 amino acids. V gave up 4 bases and J gave up 1 base; unmatched junction bases: 10. Germline lookup yields CDR1 SGDLS and CDR2 YYNGEE. The CDR3 loop is CASSPYPGQGGQETQYF. The CDR3 DNA reads TGTGCCAGCAGCCCATACCCCGGACAGGGGGGCCAAGAGACCCAGTACTTC.

This chain connects TRBV14 to TRBJ1-6; 7 nucleotides agree with TRBD1. CDR3 length equals 15 residues. Germline assignment: CDR1 SGHDN and CDR2 FVKESK. The junction had 3 bases not matched to a gene; V was cut back by 0 bases and J by 7 bases. CDR3 amino acids: CASSQETGLNSPLHF. The CDR3 nucleotides read TGTGCCAGCAGCCAAGAGACAGGGTTAAATTCACCCCTCCACTTT. Variable domain in full (rest from reference TRBV14 and TRBJ1-6): EAGVTQFPSHSVIEKGQTVTLRCDPISGHDNLYWYRRVMGKEIKFLLHFVKESKQDESGMPNNRFLAERTGGTYSTLKVQPAELEDSGVYFCASSQETGLNSPLHFGNGTRLTVT.

In its sample, this clone was seen many times. CDR3 loop: CASSLEIYGYTF. CDR3 DNA sequence: TGTGCCAGCAGCTTGGAGATCTATGGCTACACCTTC. V and J are TRBV7-9 and TRBJ1-2; D is uncertain. V lost 3 bases, J lost 4 bases, and 6 bases lay in between. The CDR3 is made up of 12 amino acids. Germline V gene data show CDR1 as SEHNR and CDR2 as FQNEAQ (reference sequence).

On this clone: With a much larger clone just one base away, this may be a read error. V and J are TRBV7-2 and TRBJ2-5; possible D gene TRBD2, 5 bases. Germline CDR1 reads SGHTA; CDR2 reads FQGNSA. The V end lost 5 bases, the J end lost 5 bases, and 12 bases lay between the germline ends. This CDR3 comprises 13 residues. CDR3: CASSTEVQETQYF. CDR3 in DNA: TGTGCCAGCAGCACGGAGGTTCAGGAGACCCAGTACTTC.

This clone has at least ten counts. CDR3 coding DNA: TGTGCCAGCAGTTTCTTCCCCGGGGGAAACACCATATATTTT. Protein sequence: CASSFFPGGNTIYF. The rearrangement links TRBV27 to TRBJ1-3; D unresolved. The CDR3 contains 14 residues. Germline V gene sequence: CDR1 MNHEY, CDR2 SMNVEV (reference sequence). V was trimmed by 3 bases and J by 4 bases, leaving 10 bases between them.

There are many counts of this clone. The rearrangement links TRBV18 to TRBJ2-3, with TRBD2 matching 10 bases. This CDR3 contains 13 residues. CDR1 KGHSH and CDR2 LQKENI come from the germline V gene. Trimming removed 3 bases from V and 6 bases from J; junction bases left unmatched: 0. The DNA for the CDR3 is TGTGCCAGCTCACCGACTAGCGGGGATACGCAGTATTTT. Protein: CASSPTSGDTQYF.

This clone was detected only a few times. The J gene is TRBJ2-7, the V gene TRBV7-2, with TRBD1 matching over 9 bases. V lost 4 bases and J lost 5; bases outside the gene matches: 3. The germline V gene has CDR1 SGHTA and CDR2 FQGNSA. The CDR3 is 13 amino acids. The CDR3 loop reads CASSYRGRNEQYF. In DNA, the CDR3 is TGTGCCAGCAGCTACAGGGGGCGGAACGAGCAGTACTTC.

In regard to this clone: A single base separates this from a much larger clone, so it may be a read error. V is TRBV20-1 and J is TRBJ2-7; D might be TRBD1 or TRBD2, each matching 5 bases. Germline values: CDR1 DFQATT, CDR2 SNEGSKA (reference sequence). The length of the CDR3 is 15 residues. CDR3: CSAAGLAGAPDDQYF. The DNA for the CDR3 is TGCAGTGCTGCTGGACTCGCTGGGGCCCCTGACGATCAGTACTTC.

By sample fraction, this clone is medium-sized. This CDR3 is CASSLAVHTEAFF. The CDR3 DNA sequence: TGTGCCAGCAGCTTAGCAGTGCACACTGAAGCTTTCTTT. The gene calls are TRBV11-2 and TRBJ1-1, with no clear D. Germline values: CDR1 SGHAT, CDR2 FQNNGV. The CDR3 loop spans 13 amino acids. Trimming took 1 base from V and 3 from J, leaving 6 bases between them.

Many counts were recorded for this clone. The rearrangement links TRBV5-1 to TRBJ2-5, with D possibly being TRBD2 (5 bases). V lost 0 bases and J 5 bases, leaving 14 bases between the germline ends. The CDR3 covers 15 residues. The germline V gene encodes CDR1 SGHRS and CDR2 YFSETQ. The chain's CDR3 is CASSLEDPGGETQYF. In DNA form, the CDR3 reads TGCGCCAGCAGCTTGGAAGACCCCGGCGGGGAGACCCAGTACTTC.

This clone was counted a single time. This chain joins TRBV18 and TRBJ2-2, with no clear D. Between the trimmed V and J ends, which lost 5 bases and 5 bases, there was a span of 12 bases. Per germline, CDR1 KGHSH and CDR2 LQKENI. CDR3 length: 14 amino acids. CDR3 in amino acids: CASSISAGTGELFF. CDR3 nucleotides: TGTGCCAGCTCAATCTCTGCCGGTACCGGGGAGCTGTTTTTT.

This clone is a singleton in its sample. The chain couples TRBV18 to TRBJ2-7; D might be TRBD2 (6 bases). Trimming took off 3 bases at V and 6 bases at J, with 15 bases between the two ends. The CDR3 length is 14 residues. CDR1 and CDR2 from the germline V gene are KGHSH and LQKENI. CDR3: CASSPNTRRAEQYF. In DNA form, the CDR3 reads TGTGCCAGCTCACCGAACACGAGGAGGGCCGAGCAGTACTTC.

Many counts were recorded for this clone. The gene calls are TRBV5-1 and TRBJ2-1, with TRBD2 as a possible D gene (5 bases). This CDR3 has 14 residues. Between the trimmed V and J ends, which lost 0 bases and 8 bases, there was a span of 12 bases. CDR1 is SGHRS and CDR2 is YFSETQ in the germline V gene. The CDR3 sequence: CASSLVTGKDEQFF. The CDR3 coding sequence is TGCGCCAGCAGCTTGGTTACGGGGAAGGATGAGCAGTTCTTC.

In its sample, this clone was seen many times. The CDR3 here is CASSERGETQYF. CDR3 DNA sequence: TGTGCCAGCAGTGAGCGGGGGGAGACCCAGTACTTC. This rearrangement joins TRBV28 to TRBJ2-5; 8 nucleotides agree with TRBD2. V shed 5 bases, J shed 5 bases, and the junction held 1 base outside the gene matches. Germline V gives CDR1 MDHEN, CDR2 SYDVKM. The CDR3 is made up of 12 amino acids.

The chain couples TRBV27 to TRBJ2-3, with TRBD1 matching over 8 bases. V dropped 0 bases and J dropped 2; count of bases not matched to a gene: 4. Germline values: CDR1 MNHEY, CDR2 SMNVEV (reference sequence). The CDR3 is 16 amino acids. This CDR3 reads CASSLSTGAYTDTQYF. CDR3 nucleotide sequence: TGTGCCAGCAGTTTATCGACAGGGGCGTACACAGATACGCAGTATTTT.

By its share, this clone is medium-sized. The chain couples TRBV6-5 to TRBJ2-7; the match to TRBD2 covers 10 bases. V shed 0 bases, J shed 1 base, and the junction held 9 bases outside the gene matches. The CDR3 consists of 18 residues. From germline, CDR1 is MNHEY and CDR2 SVGAGI. CDR3 nucleotides: TGTGCCAGCAGTTACTCGAATATCCTAGCGGGAGCGTCCTACGAGCAGTACTTC. Translating gives CASSYSNILAGASYEQYF.